This entry lists 18 T cell receptor beta chains sequenced from one sample in a study of blood T cells in healthy people across ages. Alongside a J-beta primer mix, a sample-barcoded 5' primer served in a second PCR lasting roughly 7 to 12 cycles. TCRdb independently ran MiXCR on the 5' RACE reads; one entry per CDR3 protein. The table records around 940,000 distinct CDR3 sequences, roughly half of them present only once. The source material was blood. The receptors originated from a woman aged 60-75 years in good health.

V gene TRBV6-5 combines with J gene TRBJ2-7; the match to TRBD2 covers 7 bases. The junction had 4 bases not matched to a gene; V was cut back by 2 bases and J by 0 bases. The CDR3 is made up of 15 amino acids. Germline V gene lookup returns CDR1 MNHEY and CDR2 SVGAGI. CDR3 coding DNA: TGTGCCAGCAGTTACGAAGCGGGAATCTCCTACGAGCAGTACTTC. It specifies CASSYEAGISYEQYF.

This clonotype was observed a single time. V usage is TRBV3-1 and J usage is TRBJ1-2, with D possibly matching TRBD1 (6 bases). Trimming stripped 4 bases from V and 4 bases from J, with 22 bases between. Germline V gene data show CDR1 as LGHDT and CDR2 as YNNKEL (reference sequence). The CDR3 consists of 17 residues. CDR3: CASSLLNPGQSIYGYTF. The DNA for the CDR3 is TGTGCCAGCAGCCTCCTAAACCCCGGACAGTCAATCTATGGCTACACCTTC.

This clonotype was observed a single time. The V and J genes are TRBV2 and TRBJ2-7; 7 bases line up with TRBD1. Trimming at V came to 5 bases and at J to 0 bases, leaving 7 bases not matched to a gene. CDR1 and CDR2 (germline): SNHLY, FYNNEI. The CDR3 is 15 amino acids. The CDR3 reads CASSMGQLSSYEQYF. The CDR3 DNA is TGTGCCAGCAGTATGGGACAGTTGAGCTCCTACGAGCAGTACTTC.

The gene calls are TRBV4-1 and TRBJ2-7, with a tentative D call TRBD1 (6 bases). CDR3 length equals 17 residues. Trimming pared 4 bases from V and 1 base from J, leaving 20 bases between. Looked up from germline, CDR1 is MGHRA and CDR2 is YSYEKL. The CDR3 spells CASSPYSATGHSYEQYF. The CDR3 region has the DNA TGCGCCAGCAGCCCGTACAGCGCGACGGGACATTCCTACGAGCAGTACTTC.

The J gene is TRBJ2-1, the V gene TRBV6-4; D might be TRBD2 (5 bases). The CDR3 runs 15 residues. Between the trimmed V and J ends, which lost 2 bases and 6 bases, there was a span of 14 bases. Germline CDR1 is MRHNA and CDR2 is SNTAGT. The chain's CDR3 is CASSDAPRGINEQFF. The CDR3 DNA follows: TGTGCCAGCAGTGACGCCCCTCGAGGGATCAATGAGCAGTTCTTC.

The chain combines TRBV18 with TRBJ2-1, with 7 bases identical to TRBD2. The CDR3 covers 19 residues. The germline CDR1 and CDR2 sequences are KGHSH and LQKENI. V lost 3 bases to trimming and J lost 4 bases; unmatched junction nucleotides: 18. This CDR3 reads CASSPSPPLSGGIYNEQFF. The DNA for the CDR3 is TGTGCCAGCTCACCCTCGCCCCCATTGTCGGGAGGTATATACAATGAGCAGTTCTTC.

This clonotype was observed a handful of times. This chain joins TRBV14 and TRBJ2-5; TRBD2 aligns across 7 bases. Germline CDR1 SGHDN, CDR2 FVKESK. This CDR3 spans 15 amino acids. V lost 3 bases, J lost 5 bases, and 9 bases stayed unmatched. CDR3: CASSQLTSFGETQYF. CDR3 DNA sequence: TGTGCCAGCAGCCAGTTGACTAGCTTCGGGGAGACCCAGTACTTC.

The gene calls are TRBV7-9 and TRBJ2-7; possible D gene TRBD1, 5 bases. Between the trimmed V and J ends, which lost 4 bases and 2 bases, there was a span of 15 bases. Germline CDR1 and CDR2: SEHNR and FQNEAQ (reference sequence). The CDR3 spans 15 residues. CDR3 sequence reads: CASSSTGAIPYEQYF. In DNA form, the CDR3 reads TGTGCCAGCAGCTCTACAGGAGCCATACCCTACGAGCAGTACTTC.

The gene calls are TRBV28 and TRBJ2-1; TRBD1 agrees at 8 bases. Trimming took 6 bases from V and 5 from J; bases not matched to a gene: 12. CDR1 and CDR2 from the germline V gene are MDHEN and SYDVKM. There are 16 residues in the CDR3. CDR3 sequence reads: CASRLQIGQGDNEQFF. The CDR3 DNA follows: TGTGCCAGCAGGTTACAGATAGGACAGGGTGACAATGAGCAGTTCTTC. Full variable domain (missing parts from reference TRBV28 and TRBJ2-1): DVKVTQSSRYLVKRTGEKVFLECVQDMDHENMFWYRQDPGLGLRLIYFSYDVKMKEKGDIPEGYSVSREKKERFSLILESASTNQTSMYLCASRLQIGQGDNEQFFGPGTRLTVL.

V is TRBV28 and J is TRBJ2-1, with 8 bases fitting TRBD1. The germline V gene has CDR1 MDHEN and CDR2 SYDVKM. Unmatched junction bases numbered 12, after V lost 6 bases and J lost 8 bases. The CDR3 length is 15 residues. DNA of the CDR3: TGTGCCAGCAGGTTTGATGGACAGGGTTCCTATGAGCAGTTCTTC. Translating it yields CASRFDGQGSYEQFF.

This chain's CDR3 is CATSRDLFDSGANVLTF. DNA of the CDR3: TGTGCCACCAGCAGAGATCTTTTCGACTCTGGGGCCAACGTCCTGACTTTC. The J gene is TRBJ2-6, the V gene TRBV15; D is undetermined. V was cut by 0 bases and J by 0 bases, with 9 bases left in between. CDR1 LNHNV and CDR2 YYDKDF come from the germline V gene (reference sequence). The CDR3 has 17 residues.

The rearrangement links TRBV5-1 to TRBJ2-1, with 12 bases that match TRBD2. CDR1 and CDR2 (germline): SGHRS, YFSETQ. This CDR3 has 15 residues. V shed 4 bases, J shed 8 bases, and the junction held 7 bases outside the gene matches. CDR3 nucleotide sequence: TGCGCCAGCAGCACGACTAGCGGGAGTAGTGATGAGCAGTTCTTC. Translated, it gives CASSTTSGSSDEQFF.

In this sample, this clonotype turned up a few times. V usage is TRBV15 and J usage is TRBJ1-5; TRBD1 matches 7 bases. The junction had 6 bases not matched to a gene; V was cut back by 3 bases and J by 1 base. Germline loops: CDR1 LNHNV, CDR2 YYDKDF (reference sequence). The CDR3 consists of 16 residues. For the CDR3, the DNA is TGTGCCACCAGCAGTGCAGGGGGGCGAAGCAATCAGCCCCAGCATTTT. This codes for CATSSAGGRSNQPQHF.

This chain joins TRBV7-2 and TRBJ2-7, with 8 bases matching TRBD2. The CDR3 covers 14 residues. Germline V gene sequence: CDR1 SGHTA, CDR2 FQGNSA. V shed 5 bases and J 5 bases; nucleotides not matched to a gene: 8. CDR3 coding DNA: TGTGCCAGCAGCCCCGGGGGGGCCAGCAACGAGCAGTACTTC. Translated: CASSPGGASNEQYF.

This clonotype has a count of ten or more. This chain connects TRBV12-3 or TRBV12-4 to TRBJ2-1; no clear D. V lost 8 bases, J lost 6 bases, and 5 bases lay in between. This CDR3 is built from 10 residues. The DNA for the CDR3 is TGTGCCAGCGGGTTCAATGAGCAGTTCTTC. Amino acids: CASGFNEQFF.

CDR3 nucleotides: TGTGCCAGCAACCCCGGGTCAGCAAACACTGAAGCTTTCTTT. This translates into CASNPGSANTEAFF. The rearrangement links TRBV2 to TRBJ1-1; D unclear. V lost 7 bases and J 2 bases, leaving 14 bases between the germline ends. CDR3 length: 14 amino acids. Germline V lookup: CDR1 SNHLY, CDR2 FYNNEI.

In this sample, this clonotype turned up a few times. This chain connects TRBV4-2 to TRBJ2-7, with D unresolved. With 4 bases removed from V and 1 base from J, the gap between germline ends came to 14 bases. The CDR3 consists of 15 residues. Germline V gives CDR1 LGHNA, CDR2 YNFKEQ. CDR3 protein: CASSLQMDGSYEQYF. CDR3 nucleotides: TGTGCCAGCAGCCTACAAATGGACGGTTCCTACGAGCAGTACTTC.

The chain's CDR3 is CASSPPGLGRETQYF. The CDR3 DNA follows: TGTGCCAGCAGTCCACCGGGACTAGGGAGGGAGACCCAGTACTTC. The chain is built from TRBV12-3 or TRBV12-4 and TRBJ2-5; 8 bases fit TRBD2. V lost 5 bases to trimming and J lost 5 bases; unmatched junction nucleotides: 10. CDR3 length: 15 residues.